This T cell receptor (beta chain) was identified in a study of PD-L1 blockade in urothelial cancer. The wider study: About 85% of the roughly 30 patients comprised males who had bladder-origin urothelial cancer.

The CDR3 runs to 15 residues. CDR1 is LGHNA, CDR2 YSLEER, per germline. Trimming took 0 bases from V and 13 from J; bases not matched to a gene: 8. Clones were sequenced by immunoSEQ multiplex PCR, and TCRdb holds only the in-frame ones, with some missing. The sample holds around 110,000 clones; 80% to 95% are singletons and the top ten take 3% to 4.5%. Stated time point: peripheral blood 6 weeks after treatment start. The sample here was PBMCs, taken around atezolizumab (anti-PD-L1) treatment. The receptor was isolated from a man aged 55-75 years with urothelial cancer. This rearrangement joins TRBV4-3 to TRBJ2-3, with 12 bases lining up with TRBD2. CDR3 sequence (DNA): TGCGCCAGCAGCCAAGATCGGTCTAGCGGGGGGGAGGAGTATTTT. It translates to CASSQDRSSGGEEYF.